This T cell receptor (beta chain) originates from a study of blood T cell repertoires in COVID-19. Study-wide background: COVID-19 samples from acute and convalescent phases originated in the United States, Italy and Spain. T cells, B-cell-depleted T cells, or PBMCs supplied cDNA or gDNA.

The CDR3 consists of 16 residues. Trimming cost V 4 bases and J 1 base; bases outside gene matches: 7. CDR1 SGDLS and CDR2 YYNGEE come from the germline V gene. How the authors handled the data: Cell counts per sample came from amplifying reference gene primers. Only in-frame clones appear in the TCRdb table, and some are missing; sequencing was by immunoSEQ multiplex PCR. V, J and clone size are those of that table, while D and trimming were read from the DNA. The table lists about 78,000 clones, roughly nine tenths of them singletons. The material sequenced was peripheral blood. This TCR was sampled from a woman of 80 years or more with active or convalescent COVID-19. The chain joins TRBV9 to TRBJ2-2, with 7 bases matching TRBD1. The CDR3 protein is CASSIPGTENTGELFF. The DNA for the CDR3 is TGTGCCAGCAGCATCCCCGGGACAGAGAACACCGGGGAGCTGTTTTTT.